This TCR beta chain came from a study of molecular identifiers for immune sequencing clone quantification. Broader study findings: Whereas clones above 20 RNA copies held under 1% of naive-cell molecules, they held over 98% of effector molecules.

This clonotype was picked up many times. Its antigen remains unidentified. This CDR3 has 14 residues. CDR1 is SGHDT, CDR2 YYEEEE, per germline. Trimming took 3 bases from V and 3 from J; bases not matched to a gene: 6. Preparation of the bulk TCR libraries relied on previously described methods and listed TCR primers. TCRdb independently ran MiXCR on the PCR reads; one entry per CDR3 protein. The sample consists of a few hundred thousand distinct CDR3 sequences, less than 30% of them appearing once. Input for naive CD8 libraries was about 17,000 to 1,100,000 sorted cells; the RNA fraction used was 10%, 30% or 50%. Naive CD8 T cells were sorted as CD8+CD4-CCR7+CD45RA+.

The TCR comes from a human donor in good health. Some libraries in this study had Jurkat cell RNA spiked in. This chain uses TRBV5-6 with TRBJ2-7; TRBD1 aligns across 7 bases. Sequenced: naive CD8+ T cells from blood, with Jurkat cell RNA spiked in. The subset is: FACS-sorted CD8+CD4-CCR7+CD45RA+ naive T cells. The CDR3 is CASSSRDSHYEQYF. In DNA form, the CDR3 reads TGTGCCAGCAGCTCCAGGGACAGCCACTACGAGCAGTACTTC.